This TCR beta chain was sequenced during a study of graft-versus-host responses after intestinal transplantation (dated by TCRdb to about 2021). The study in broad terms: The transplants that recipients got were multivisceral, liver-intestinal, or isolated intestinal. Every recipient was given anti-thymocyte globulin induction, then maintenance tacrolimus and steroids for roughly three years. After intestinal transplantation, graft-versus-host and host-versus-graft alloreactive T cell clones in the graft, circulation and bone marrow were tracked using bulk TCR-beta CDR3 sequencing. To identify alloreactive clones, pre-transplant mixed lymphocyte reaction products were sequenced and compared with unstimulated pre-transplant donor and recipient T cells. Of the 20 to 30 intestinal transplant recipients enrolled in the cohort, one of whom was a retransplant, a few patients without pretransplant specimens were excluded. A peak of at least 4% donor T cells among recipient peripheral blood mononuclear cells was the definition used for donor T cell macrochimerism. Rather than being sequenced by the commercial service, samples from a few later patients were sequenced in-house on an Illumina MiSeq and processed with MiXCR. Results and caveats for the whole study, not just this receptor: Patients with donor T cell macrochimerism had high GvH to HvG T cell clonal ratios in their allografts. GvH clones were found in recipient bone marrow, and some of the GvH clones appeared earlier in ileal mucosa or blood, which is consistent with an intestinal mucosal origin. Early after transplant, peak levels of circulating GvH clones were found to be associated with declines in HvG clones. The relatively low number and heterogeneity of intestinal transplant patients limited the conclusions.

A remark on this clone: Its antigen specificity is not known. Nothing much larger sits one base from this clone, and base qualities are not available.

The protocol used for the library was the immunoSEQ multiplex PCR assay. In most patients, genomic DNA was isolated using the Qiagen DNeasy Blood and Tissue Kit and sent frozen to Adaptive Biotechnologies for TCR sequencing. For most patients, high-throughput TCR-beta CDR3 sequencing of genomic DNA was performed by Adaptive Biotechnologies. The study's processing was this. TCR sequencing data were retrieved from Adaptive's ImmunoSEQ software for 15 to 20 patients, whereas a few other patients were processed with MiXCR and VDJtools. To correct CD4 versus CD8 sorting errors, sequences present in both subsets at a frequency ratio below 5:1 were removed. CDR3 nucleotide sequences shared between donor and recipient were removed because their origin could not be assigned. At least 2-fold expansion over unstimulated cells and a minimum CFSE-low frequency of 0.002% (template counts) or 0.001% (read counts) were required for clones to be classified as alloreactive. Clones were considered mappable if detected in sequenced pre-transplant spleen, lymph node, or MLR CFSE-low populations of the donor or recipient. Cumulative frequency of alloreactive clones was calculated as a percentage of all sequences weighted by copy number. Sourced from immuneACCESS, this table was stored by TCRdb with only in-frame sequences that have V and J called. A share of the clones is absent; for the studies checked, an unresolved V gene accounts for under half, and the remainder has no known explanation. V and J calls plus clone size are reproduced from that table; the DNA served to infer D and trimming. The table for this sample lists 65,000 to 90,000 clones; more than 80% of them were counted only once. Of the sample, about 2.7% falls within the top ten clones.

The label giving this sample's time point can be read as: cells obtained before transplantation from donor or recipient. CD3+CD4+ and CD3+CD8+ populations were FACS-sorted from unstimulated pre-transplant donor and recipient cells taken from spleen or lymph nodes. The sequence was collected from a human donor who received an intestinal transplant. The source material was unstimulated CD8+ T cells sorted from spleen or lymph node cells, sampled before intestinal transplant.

The CDR3 region: CASSPYSGSPDEQYF. The bases are TGTGCCAGCAGCCCCTATAGCGGGAGTCCCGACGAGCAGTACTTC. The chain is made from TRBV7-3 and TRBJ2-7; 9 central nucleotides agree with TRBD2. Measured from the cysteine to the phenylalanine, the CDR3 is 15 residues long. Solely the CDR3 DNA is kept, with 45 bases framed from the first base. Trimming accounts for 5 bases at V and 5 bases at J, while the number of junction bases matched to no gene is 10. The germline V gene encodes CDR1 SGHTA and CDR2 FQGTGA.